The 8 T cell receptor beta chains below were found in one sample sequenced in a study of T cell repertoires in aging, cancer and after chemotherapy (dated by TCRdb to between 2018 and 2020). Data came from an Illumina MiSeq. Using a mixed TRB-A/B primer pool, multiplex touch-down PCR amplified rearranged TRB sequences covering the V, D and J segments. In TCRdb, the public reads were trimmed at Q25 with fastp and aligned with MiXCR, with productive beta chains retained. Each CDR3 protein appears once, grouped with its most common genes and DNA. The sample table contains approximately 2,000 distinct CDR3 sequences; only one count was recorded for 36% of them. The ten most abundant clones make up approximately 19% of the sample. Genomic DNA extracted from peripheral blood, rather than sorted cells or RNA, was used as the source for amplification of TCR beta rearrangements. The sequenced sample was blood. Receptors originate from a human donor with a solid tumor.

This clonotype was found once. CDR3 residues: CVSSFAGVGDNEQFF. The CDR3 DNA sequence: TGTGTTAGCAGCTTTGCAGGGGTTGGTGACAATGAGCAGTTCTTC. The chain has TRBV7-9 and TRBJ2-1; D is possibly TRBD1 (6 bases). Germline values: CDR1 SEHNR, CDR2 FQNEAQ (reference sequence). This CDR3 is built from 15 residues.

The rearrangement joins TRBV6-1 to TRBJ1-3; D unclear. Between the trimmed V and J ends, which lost 4 bases and 0 bases, there was a span of 13 bases. The CDR3 has 16 amino acids. Germline values: CDR1 MNHNS, CDR2 SASEGT. The CDR3: CASSALEPLSGNTIYF. The CDR3 bases are TGTGCCAGCAGTGCTTTGGAGCCACTCTCTGGAAACACCATATATTTT.

This clonotype was counted a few times. The V gene is TRBV6-5, the J gene TRBJ2-4; D is unclear. This CDR3 is 15 amino acids long. V was cut by 4 bases and J by 0 bases, with 10 bases left in between. From germline, CDR1 is MNHEY and CDR2 SVGAGI. CDR3 protein: CASSSPGGAKNIQYF. DNA of the CDR3: TGTGCCAGCAGTTCCCCCGGTGGAGCCAAAAACATTCAGTACTTC.

This clonotype was picked up a small number of times. The chain couples TRBV20-1 to TRBJ1-1; 9 bases are shared with TRBD1. CDR3 length: 15 residues. V lost 3 bases to trimming and J lost 6 bases; unmatched junction nucleotides: 11. Germline CDR1 reads DFQATT; CDR2 reads SNEGSKA (reference sequence). The CDR3 sequence is CSARDRDRVAPEAFF. The CDR3 coding sequence is TGCAGTGCTAGGGACCGGGACAGGGTTGCGCCTGAAGCTTTCTTT.

This clonotype was observed a few times. V usage is TRBV10-1 and J usage is TRBJ2-3; 8 positions match TRBD1. Trimming at V came to 6 bases and at J to 2 bases, leaving 13 bases not matched to a gene. Germline V gives CDR1 WNHNN, CDR2 SYGVQD (reference sequence). The CDR3 covers 17 residues. The CDR3 DNA is TGCGCCAGCAGGGGGACAGGTACCGTTAAAGTCACAGATACGCAGTATTTT. Amino acids: CASRGTGTVKVTDTQYF.

The rearrangement links TRBV5-8 to TRBJ2-3; D unresolved. The ends were cut back, 7 bases at V and 4 bases at J, with 13 bases in the middle. The length of the CDR3 is 13 residues. Germline loops: CDR1 SGHTS, CDR2 YDEGEE. DNA for the CDR3: TGTGCCAGCGCCCTTTCGGGCGCAGATACGCAGTATTTT. This sequence encodes CASALSGADTQYF.

CDR3 region: CASSSGQGGDTQYF. The CDR3 DNA sequence: TGCGCCAGCAGCTCTGGACAGGGGGGGGATACGCAGTATTTT. The V call is TRBV5-1, the J call TRBJ2-3, with 10 nucleotides matching TRBD1. This CDR3 has 14 amino acids. Unmatched junction bases numbered 4, after V lost 3 bases and J lost 6 bases. CDR1 is SGHRS, CDR2 YFSETQ, per germline.

This chain uses TRBV5-1 with TRBJ1-1, with 9 bases fitting TRBD1. CDR3 length: 14 amino acids. Germline assignment: CDR1 SGHRS and CDR2 YFSETQ. V trimming: 5 bases; J trimming: 5 bases; junction bases outside the gene matches: 7. The CDR3 sequence: CASSFTGGQTEAFF. The CDR3, as DNA: TGCGCCAGCAGTTTTACAGGGGGCCAGACTGAAGCTTTCTTT.